This T cell receptor beta chain was profiled in a study of blood T cell repertoires in COVID-19. Overall study: COVID-19 samples collected from the United States, Italy and Spain covered acute and convalescent phases. Sample material is recorded as cDNA or gDNA derived from T cells, B-cell-depleted T cells, or PBMCs.

The germline CDR1 and CDR2 sequences are SGHRS and YFSETQ. CDR3 length equals 16 residues. V lost 0 bases and J 0 bases, leaving 12 bases between the germline ends. Seattle cases were enrolled at active infection and followed longitudinally. As originally analysed: Amplification of reference gene primers provided the estimated nucleated cell counts. The assay was immunoSEQ multiplex PCR, and TCRdb's table has in-frame clones only and misses some. D and trimming were read from the DNA, whereas the V and J calls and clone size are those reported in that table. The repertoire holds approximately 330,000 clones, with about 91% as singletons.

Material: peripheral blood. The sequence was obtained from a man aged 25 to 45 with COVID-19, enrolled during active disease. The rearrangement links TRBV5-1 to TRBJ1-1; maybe TRBD1 (5 bases). CDR3 in amino acids: CASSLAGGGMNTEAFF. CDR3 nucleotide sequence: TGCGCCAGCAGCTTGGCGGGGGGAGGGATGAACACTGAAGCTTTCTTT.